This T cell receptor beta chain was captured in a study of blood T cell repertoires in COVID-19. V was clipped by 5 bases and J by 8 bases, with 12 bases between them. Looked up from germline, CDR1 is SGHTA and CDR2 is FQGTGA. The CDR3 consists of 12 residues. Here immunoSEQ multiplex PCR was the method, and the copy in TCRdb shows in-frame clones only, minus some. This sample has hundreds of thousands of clones, with more than 75% found just once. Individuals drawn from some 25 US areas were roughly 18 to 100 years old. The chain uses TRBV7-3 and TRBJ1-1, with D uncertain. The sequenced sample consisted of PBMCs or T cells enriched from blood (not recorded which). This TCR was sampled from a woman between 55 and 75 years old in a cohort exposed to, infected with or recovered from COVID-19 (not recorded which). CDR3 in amino acids: CASSPVAREAFF. In nucleotides, the CDR3 is TGTGCCAGCAGCCCAGTTGCGCGGGAAGCTTTCTTT.